Listed below are T cell receptor beta chains from one sample, sequenced in a study of molecular identifiers for immune sequencing clone quantification. MiXCR, run by TCRdb on the PCR reads, gives a single entry per CDR3 protein. This sample has 250,000 to 400,000 distinct CDR3 sequences; about a fifth occur once, and the top ten carry 0.75% to 0.85%. Sequencing input: naive CD8+ T cells from blood, with Jurkat cell RNA spiked in. The receptors stem from a human donor in good health. Some libraries in this study had Jurkat cell RNA spiked in. Both conserved end residues are part of each CDR3. The order of the fields is CDR3 length, J gene, V gene, D gene, clone size, CDR3 DNA, CDR3 protein. A D gene is named only where the DNA matches it firmly. The size field is filled for only some rows; it gives once, few, many or a size class.

18 | TRBJ2-6 | TRBV5-1 | . | many | TGCGCCAGCAGCCTAAGCCATTACCTTGCCTCTGGGGCCAACGTCCTGACTTTC | CASSLSHYLASGANVLTF
16 | TRBJ2-3 | TRBV6-2/TRBV6-3 | . | few | TGTGCCAGCAGTCAGAAACGGGCGGACAGAGGAGATACGCAGTATTTT | CASSQKRADRGDTQYF
15 | TRBJ1-5 | TRBV2 | . | many | TGTGCCAGCAGTGAGGGGAAGTATAGCAATCAGCCCCAGCATTTT | CASSEGKYSNQPQHF
16 | TRBJ2-3 | TRBV7-3 | . | many | TGTGCCAGCAGCGGTGAGGCCCGAACCAGGCCAGATACGCAGTATTTT | CASSGEARTRPDTQYF
15 | TRBJ2-7 | TRBV6-5 | TRBD1 | . | TGTGCCAGCAGTTACTCGATCAGGGGGAGCTACGAGCAGCACTTC | CASSYSIRGSYEQHF
15 | TRBJ2-5 | TRBV7-9 | . | many | TGTGCCAGCAGCTCCGACCAACACAGGCGCCCGACCCAGTACTTC | CASSSDQHRRPTQYF
17 | TRBJ2-1 | TRBV5-6 | . | . | TGTGCCAGCAGCTCGGGCCCGGATGGTCACTCCTACAATGAGCAGTTCTTC | CASSSGPDGHSYNEQFF
16 | TRBJ2-3 | TRBV20-1 | TRBD2 | many | TGCAGTGCTAGAGACCCAGCGGGAGGTATCCGTGATACGCAGTATTTT | CSARDPAGGIRDTQYF
13 | TRBJ1-1 | TRBV7-7 | . | many | TGTGCCAGCAGCTTGGAAATGAACACTGAAGCTTTCTTT | CASSLEMNTEAFF
14 | TRBJ2-3 | TRBV14 | . | many | TGTGCCAGCAGCTCCTCACTAGCAGCAGATACGCAGTATTTT | CASSSSLAADTQYF
16 | TRBJ2-2 | TRBV5-4 | . | many | TGTGCCAGCACTCAGCTGCCAGGGGATTACACCGGGGAGCTGTTTTTT | CASTQLPGDYTGELFF
16 | TRBJ2-3 | TRBV27 | TRBD2 | many | TGTGCCAGCAGTTTCGGGACTAGCGGGGCCACAGATACGCAGTATTTT | CASSFGTSGATDTQYF
13 | TRBJ1-2 | TRBV20-1 | . | . | TGCAGTGCTAGAAATATAGCATACTATGGCTACACCTTC | CSARNIAYYGYTF
15 | TRBJ2-7 | TRBV6-2/TRBV6-3 | TRBD2 | many | TGTGCCAGCGCCATCGGCGGGGGGGCCTCGTACGAGCAGTACTTC | CASAIGGGASYEQYF
18 | TRBJ2-3 | TRBV13 | TRBD1 | many | TGTGCCAGCAGCTTAGGCTTAGCGTGGGACAGGGGCACAGATACGCAGTATTTT | CASSLGLAWDRGTDTQYF
15 | TRBJ2-3 | TRBV30 | . | . | TGTGCCTGGAGTTCCCTTCGGGGGTACACAGATACGCAGTATTTT | CAWSSLRGYTDTQYF
14 | TRBJ2-7 | TRBV30 | TRBD2 | . | TGTGCCTGGAGGCCCGCGGGGGGGTTCAACGAGCAGTACTTC | CAWRPAGGFNEQYF
15 | TRBJ2-6 | TRBV6-5 | . | many | TGTGCCAGCAGTCAATATACGTCTGGGGCCAACGTCCTGACTTTC | CASSQYTSGANVLTF
15 | TRBJ1-1 | TRBV27 | . | . | TGTGCCAGCAGTTTAGCCTACGGGGGGAGGACTGAAGCTTTCTTT | CASSLAYGGRTEAFF
15 | TRBJ2-7 | TRBV6-5 | TRBD2 | many | TGTGCCAGCAATGGACCTAGCGGATCTACCTACGAGCAGTACTTC | CASNGPSGSTYEQYF
16 | TRBJ2-1 | TRBV11-3 | . | . | TGTGCCGGCAGCTTAGAACCCTCCCGGAGCTACAATGAGCAGTTCTTC | CAGSLEPSRSYNEQFF
12 | TRBJ2-7 | TRBV6-5 | . | many | TGTGCCAGTGGAGCGAGCTCCTACGAGCAGTACTTC | CASGASSYEQYF
13 | TRBJ2-3 | TRBV12-3/TRBV12-4 | . | many | TGTGCCAGCAGTTTGAACTACCAGGATACGCAGTATTTT | CASSLNYQDTQYF
18 | TRBJ1-1 | TRBV27 | TRBD1 | . | TGTGCCGGCAGTAGTAGGACGGGACAGGGGGCGAGGAGCACTGAAGCTTTCTTT | CAGSSRTGQGARSTEAFF
13 | TRBJ2-7 | TRBV4-3 | . | many | TGCGCCAGCAGCCAAGACAGCTCCTACGAGCAGTACTTC | CASSQDSSYEQYF
14 | TRBJ2-7 | TRBV4-3 | . | many | TGCGCCAGCAGCCCCGCCCTGGAGGAGTACGAGCAGTACTTC | CASSPALEEYEQYF
16 | TRBJ2-3 | TRBV28 | TRBD2 | many | TGTGCCAGCAGTGAAGCGGGAGTCCTCCACAACGATACGCAGTATTTT | CASSEAGVLHNDTQYF
12 | TRBJ2-7 | TRBV6-2/TRBV6-3 | . | many | TGTGCCAGCAGTTTCCCCCCTCGGGAGCAGTACTTC | CASSFPPREQYF
15 | TRBJ1-6 | TRBV20-1 | TRBD1 | many | TGCAGTGCTACAATGACAGGGGGCTATAATTCACCCCTCCACTTT | CSATMTGGYNSPLHF
14 | TRBJ1-5 | TRBV18 | . | . | TGTGCCAGCTCACCACCGTTAGGTGGTCAGCCCCAGCATTTT | CASSPPLGGQPQHF
15 | TRBJ2-7 | TRBV7-9 | TRBD1 | many | TGTGCCAGCAGCTCCTCGGGACAGGGGACCTACGAGCAGTACTTC | CASSSSGQGTYEQYF
13 | TRBJ2-7 | TRBV18 | . | many | TGTGCCAGCTCGGAGGGCGTCCGCTACGAGCAGTACTTC | CASSEGVRYEQYF
14 | TRBJ1-5 | TRBV2 | . | many | TGTGCCAGCAGTGCCGGCCCGAGCAATCAGCCCCAGCATTTT | CASSAGPSNQPQHF
16 | TRBJ1-2 | TRBV9 | TRBD1 | many | TGTGCCAGCAGCGTCCAGCTGACAGGGTCCGACTATGGCTACACCTTC | CASSVQLTGSDYGYTF
17 | TRBJ1-1 | TRBV6-2/TRBV6-3 | . | . | TGTGCCAGCAGTTACCTGCCCAAAGAGGCTTCACAGGGTCGAGCTTTCTTT | CASSYLPKEASQGRAFF
14 | TRBJ2-3 | TRBV13 | . | few | TGTGCCAGCAGCTTAAGGCTTCCCACAGATACGCAGTATTTT | CASSLRLPTDTQYF
15 | TRBJ1-2 | TRBV19 | TRBD1 | many | TGTGCCAGTAGTATTTTGCCCCTGGACAGGACCGGCTACACCTTC | CASSILPLDRTGYTF
15 | TRBJ2-3 | TRBV4-1 | . | . | TGCGCCAGCAGCCAAGGACCGATTAGCACAGATACGCAGTATTTT | CASSQGPISTDTQYF
16 | TRBJ2-3 | TRBV7-6 | . | many | TGTGCCAGCAGCTTAGTTTCCGGCGATACAACAGATACGCAGTATTTT | CASSLVSGDTTDTQYF
17 | TRBJ2-1 | TRBV7-6 | . | many | TGTGCCAGCAGCTTAGCCCCGTCGGGTTTGGCCGACAATGAGCAGTTCTTC | CASSLAPSGLADNEQFF